A selection of T cell receptor beta chains follows, all from one sample in a study of cytomegalovirus exposure and HLA in healthy donors. Produced via immunoSEQ multiplex PCR; TCRdb's table is partial and in-frame only. The top ten hold 3% to 4% of the sample, which has over 200,000 clones, almost 80% seen once. Sequenced sample: PBMCs. The receptor set was obtained from a male donor in good health and CMV-seronegative. Both conserved end residues are part of each CDR3. Fields, in order: V gene, J gene, D gene, clone size, CDR3 DNA, CDR3 protein. The D gene is left open where the match is weak. Clone sizes are given selectively: once, few, many, or a class where the clone is expanded.

v_gene: TRBV28
j_gene: TRBJ2-4
d_gene: NA
abundance: NA
CDR3nt: TGTGCCAGCAGTTTAAGGGGTAAAGGCCAAAATCAGTACTTC
CDR3aa: CASSLRGKGQNQYF

v_gene: TRBV6-1
j_gene: TRBJ2-1
d_gene: NA
abundance: NA
CDR3nt: TGTGCCAGCAGTGAACCGGGAAGGTCGAATGAGCAGTTCTTC
CDR3aa: CASSEPGRSNEQFF

v_gene: TRBV11-3
j_gene: TRBJ1-1
d_gene: NA
abundance: NA
CDR3nt: TGTGCCAGCAGCTTCGATTGTCCCCCCCTAAGGACAGTAAACACTGAAGCTTTCTTT
CDR3aa: CASSFDCPPLRTVNTEAFF

v_gene: TRBV27
j_gene: TRBJ2-1
d_gene: TRBD1
abundance: NA
CDR3nt: TGTGCCAGCAGTAACGACAGGGGTAATGAGCAGTTCTTC
CDR3aa: CASSNDRGNEQFF

v_gene: TRBV10-3
j_gene: TRBJ2-2
d_gene: NA
abundance: NA
CDR3nt: TGTGCCATCTCAACGGGAGCCACCGGGGAGCTGTTTTTT
CDR3aa: CAISTGATGELFF

v_gene: TRBV9
j_gene: TRBJ1-2
d_gene: TRBD1
abundance: NA
CDR3nt: TGTGCCAGCAGCCGGTTCAGGGACAGGTATGGCTACACCTTC
CDR3aa: CASSRFRDRYGYTF

v_gene: TRBV2
j_gene: TRBJ2-7
d_gene: NA
abundance: NA
CDR3nt: TGTGCCAGCACCGCCAGGGTGAGCTCCTACGAGCAGTACTTC
CDR3aa: CASTARVSSYEQYF

v_gene: TRBV6-5
j_gene: TRBJ2-7
d_gene: TRBD1
abundance: few
CDR3nt: TGTGCCAGCAGTCAACTGGACAGGGGGGGCTACGAGCAGTACTTC
CDR3aa: CASSQLDRGGYEQYF

v_gene: TRBV6-5
j_gene: TRBJ2-3
d_gene: NA
abundance: few
CDR3nt: TGTGCCAGCAGTCAACAACGACTAACAGATACGCAGTATTTT
CDR3aa: CASSQQRLTDTQYF

v_gene: TRBV5-1
j_gene: TRBJ2-2
d_gene: TRBD1
abundance: NA
CDR3nt: TGCGCCAGCAGCTTGCTGACAGGGGGTACCGGGGAGCTGTTTTTT
CDR3aa: CASSLLTGGTGELFF

v_gene: TRBV5-1
j_gene: TRBJ2-7
d_gene: TRBD2
abundance: NA
CDR3nt: TGCGCCAGCAGCTTGGACCTAGCGGGAGCAGACGAGCAGTACTTC
CDR3aa: CASSLDLAGADEQYF

v_gene: TRBV25-1
j_gene: TRBJ2-5
d_gene: NA
abundance: NA
CDR3nt: TGTGCCAGCAGTGACTGGAGGGGAGGCCAAGAGACCCAGTACTTC
CDR3aa: CASSDWRGGQETQYF

v_gene: TRBV28
j_gene: TRBJ1-2
d_gene: NA
abundance: NA
CDR3nt: TGTGCCAGCTATCTAGACTATGGCTACACCTTC
CDR3aa: CASYLDYGYTF

v_gene: TRBV11-2
j_gene: TRBJ1-4
d_gene: NA
abundance: NA
CDR3nt: TGTGCCAGCAGTTCAGGTTTGGGCGAAAAACTGTTTTTT
CDR3aa: CASSSGLGEKLFF

v_gene: TRBV9
j_gene: TRBJ1-2
d_gene: NA
abundance: NA
CDR3nt: TGTGCCAGCAGCGTAGAAGTGTTCGGGGACTATGGCTACACCTTC
CDR3aa: CASSVEVFGDYGYTF

v_gene: TRBV7-9
j_gene: TRBJ1-1
d_gene: NA
abundance: NA
CDR3nt: TGTTCCAGCAGCTTAGCGCTGGTTTCCGGGTCTGAAGCTTTCTTT
CDR3aa: CSSSLALVSGSEAFF

v_gene: TRBV4-1
j_gene: TRBJ1-4
d_gene: NA
abundance: NA
CDR3nt: TGCGCCAGCAGCCATTGGTCCGAGAATGAAAAACTGTTTTTT
CDR3aa: CASSHWSENEKLFF

v_gene: TRBV5-8
j_gene: TRBJ2-1
d_gene: TRBD2
abundance: NA
CDR3nt: TGTGCCAGCAGCTTGTTCTCTAGCGGGAGACATGAGCAGTTCTTC
CDR3aa: CASSLFSSGRHEQFF

v_gene: TRBV5-4
j_gene: TRBJ1-4
d_gene: NA
abundance: NA
CDR3nt: TGTGCCAGCAGCTTGAAGTCAGGGGATAATGAAAAACTGTTTTTT
CDR3aa: CASSLKSGDNEKLFF

v_gene: TRBV5-4
j_gene: TRBJ2-2
d_gene: NA
abundance: NA
CDR3nt: TGTGCCAGCAGCTTGGAGCCCCCGTGGTTAGGGGAGCTGTTTTTT
CDR3aa: CASSLEPPWLGELFF

v_gene: TRBV4-1
j_gene: TRBJ2-7
d_gene: TRBD2
abundance: NA
CDR3nt: TGCGCCAGCAGCCAGCCCCTAGCGGACCCCCTAGCCGAGCAGTACTTC
CDR3aa: CASSQPLADPLAEQYF

v_gene: TRBV7-9
j_gene: TRBJ2-7
d_gene: NA
abundance: NA
CDR3nt: TGTGCCAGCAGCGCACTGGGTAGCGACGAGCAGTACTTC
CDR3aa: CASSALGSDEQYF

v_gene: TRBV19
j_gene: TRBJ2-7
d_gene: TRBD1
abundance: NA
CDR3nt: TGTGCCAGTAGTATGGGACAGGGGCTCTCCTACGAGCAGTACTTC
CDR3aa: CASSMGQGLSYEQYF

v_gene: TRBV7-9
j_gene: TRBJ1-2
d_gene: TRBD1
abundance: few
CDR3nt: TGTGCCAGCAGCCCGACAGGGGCAGTGTTCTATGGCTACACCTTC
CDR3aa: CASSPTGAVFYGYTF

v_gene: TRBV2
j_gene: TRBJ2-7
d_gene: TRBD2
abundance: NA
CDR3nt: TGTGCCAGCAGTGGTCGGACTAGCGGGACTGAGTCCTACGAGCAGTACTTC
CDR3aa: CASSGRTSGTESYEQYF

v_gene: TRBV5-1
j_gene: TRBJ2-7
d_gene: NA
abundance: NA
CDR3nt: TGCGCCAGCAGCTTGGGGCAGGGCTCCTACGAGCAGTACTTC
CDR3aa: CASSLGQGSYEQYF

v_gene: TRBV5-4
j_gene: TRBJ2-7
d_gene: TRBD2
abundance: NA
CDR3nt: TGTGCCAGCAGCCCTTCGGGGGGGCTGAGGTACGAGCAGTACTTC
CDR3aa: CASSPSGGLRYEQYF

v_gene: TRBV15
j_gene: TRBJ1-1
d_gene: NA
abundance: few
CDR3nt: TGTGCCACCAGCAGAGATGAACAGCTTGAAGCTTTCTTT
CDR3aa: CATSRDEQLEAFF

v_gene: TRBV7-9
j_gene: TRBJ1-1
d_gene: NA
abundance: NA
CDR3nt: TGTGCCAGCAGCTTAGAGGGGTACAGGAACACTGAAGCTTTCTTT
CDR3aa: CASSLEGYRNTEAFF

v_gene: TRBV19
j_gene: TRBJ2-3
d_gene: TRBD1
abundance: many
CDR3nt: TGTGCCAGTACCGACAGGGGGGGGAGCACAGATACGCAGTATTTT
CDR3aa: CASTDRGGSTDTQYF

v_gene: TRBV27
j_gene: TRBJ2-3
d_gene: NA
abundance: NA
CDR3nt: TGTGCCAGCAGTAACCTCGGTGCTGTCACAGATACGCAGTATTTT
CDR3aa: CASSNLGAVTDTQYF

v_gene: TRBV6-5
j_gene: TRBJ2-5
d_gene: NA
abundance: NA
CDR3nt: TGTGCCAGCAGTTCAATAGCGGAAACCTGGGAGCAGTACTTC
CDR3aa: CASSSIAETWEQYF

v_gene: TRBV7-3
j_gene: TRBJ2-7
d_gene: NA
abundance: NA
CDR3nt: TGTGCCAGCAGCCCCGCCGGGTCCCATGGGGAGCAGTACTTC
CDR3aa: CASSPAGSHGEQYF

v_gene: TRBV25-1
j_gene: TRBJ2-1
d_gene: NA
abundance: once
CDR3nt: TGTGCCAGCAGTGCCACAAGGGGAGGGGGAAGCGGAGACAATGAGCAGTTCTTC
CDR3aa: CASSATRGGGSGDNEQFF

v_gene: TRBV7-2
j_gene: TRBJ1-5
d_gene: TRBD1
abundance: NA
CDR3nt: TGTGCCAGCAGCTCAAGGCAGGGGGACAATCAGCCCCAGCATTTT
CDR3aa: CASSSRQGDNQPQHF

v_gene: TRBV7-8
j_gene: TRBJ2-7
d_gene: NA
abundance: NA
CDR3nt: TGTGCCAGCAGCTTAGTAGGCGGGTCTACCTACGAGCAGTACTTC
CDR3aa: CASSLVGGSTYEQYF